Each of the 18 T cell receptor beta chains below was sequenced from the same sample in a study of tumor-infiltrating lymphocytes in primary liver carcinoma. Using a constant-region primer together with ProtoScript II reverse transcriptase, TCR beta cDNA was made from about 490 ng of total RNA. Libraries covering TCR beta were generated through three nested multiplex PCR rounds (using a slightly modified ARM-PCR). Use of TRBV1-TRBV30 forward primers with a C-beta reverse primer characterized the first two PCR rounds, which lasted ten to eleven cycles each. TCRdb reprocessed the multiplex PCR reads via MiXCR and lists one record per CDR3 protein. This table has more than 40,000 distinct CDR3 sequences, just over 70% appearing once. Extraction of RNA together with DNA used about 17-31 mg of unsorted bulk tissue. Sequences were obtained from liver tumor tissue from sampling region 5. Stated subset: tumor region T5, tumor centre. The receptors originated from a man aged 35-49 years with primary liver carcinoma and hepatitis B virus infection.

This clonotype occurred many times. It may be a read error: a sequence one base away is much more abundant. The rearrangement links TRBV6-2 or TRBV6-3 to TRBJ1-2; D gene unclear. The CDR3 is 13 amino acids. Per germline, CDR1 MNHEY and CDR2 SVGEGT. The V gene lost 0 bases and the J gene lost 8 bases, with 10 bases spanning the gap. The CDR3 here is CASSYSVRAGYTF. For the CDR3, the DNA is TGTGCCAGCAGTTACTCTGTACGGGCAGGCTACACCTTC.

Turning to this clonotype: No conserved phenylalanine or tryptophan ends this CDR3, so it is likely a read error. The chain recombines TRBV12-3 or TRBV12-4 with TRBJ1-2; 7 nucleotides match TRBD1. The CDR3 extends over 15 amino acids. The CDR3 sequence: CASNLDGTALYGYTL. DNA of the CDR3: TGCGCCAGCAACCTTGACGGGACAGCCCTCTATGGCTACACCTTA.

A remark on this clonotype: Mismatch with germline at one junction end may stem from a read error. CDR3 DNA sequence: TGCGCCAGCAACTTGGGGGCGAACACAGGGGAGCTGTTTTTT. This translates into CASNLGANTGELFF. V usage is TRBV5-1 and J usage is TRBJ2-2, with a possible D match to TRBD1 (6 bases). Germline CDR1 and CDR2: SGHRS and YFSETQ. The CDR3 consists of 14 residues.

This clonotype showed up just a few times. This may stem from a read error, because a much larger clone lies one nucleotide away. The chain's CDR3 is CASSPAGGSTIYF. The CDR3 nucleotides read TGTGCCAGCAGCCCCGCGGGTGGAAGCACCATATATTTT. V is TRBV6-5 and J is TRBJ1-3; unclear D gene. Per germline, CDR1 MNHEY and CDR2 SVGAGI. The CDR3 spans 13 residues.

The chain uses TRBV2 and TRBJ2-7; the D is unclear. V lost 10 bases and J lost 2, with 15 bases in between. CDR1 SNHLY and CDR2 FYNNEI come from the germline V gene. This CDR3 has 13 amino acids. The CDR3: CATTDTATYEQYF. The CDR3 DNA sequence: TGTGCCACGACCGACACCGCAACCTACGAGCAGTACTTC.

This clonotype was observed many times. The chain combines TRBV6-5 with TRBJ1-3; the D is unclear. The germline CDR1 and CDR2 sequences are MNHEY and SVGAGI. The CDR3 runs 19 residues. V was clipped by 0 bases and J by 0 bases, with 18 bases between them. CDR3 DNA sequence: TGTGCCAGCAGTTACTCCTCACCGACGGAGATATTCTCTGGAAACACCATATATTTT. Translated: CASSYSSPTEIFSGNTIYF.

To note about this clonotype: This CDR3 fails to terminate in the conserved phenylalanine or tryptophan, so it likely reflects a read error. This rearrangement joins TRBV20-1 to TRBJ2-7; 10 nucleotides agree with TRBD2. The J segment lost 2 bases and the V segment lost 5 bases, leaving 18 bases of the junction unmatched. Germline V gene lookup returns CDR1 DFQATT and CDR2 SNEGSKA (reference sequence). CDR3 size: 18 residues. DNA for the CDR3: TGCAGTGCTGAACGGGTTAGCGGGGGGCCGGGTCGGGCCTACGAGCAGTACTCC. Translating gives CSAERVSGGPGRAYEQYS.

V gene TRBV6-1 combines with J gene TRBJ2-1, with D possibly TRBD1 on 6 matching bases. There are 16 residues in the CDR3. Trimming took off 5 bases at V and 8 bases at J, with 22 bases between the two ends. CDR1 is MNHNS, CDR2 SASEGT, per germline. CDR3 bases: TGTGCCAGCAGTCATATTCTAGGGGGAGTAGACGATGAGCAGTTCTTC. Translating it yields CASSHILGGVDDEQFF.

About this clonotype: A read error may account for a junction end that differs from germline. The rearrangement joins TRBV4-2 to TRBJ2-1, with unresolved D. Germline V gene data show CDR1 as LGHNA and CDR2 as YNFKEQ. This CDR3 region has 17 residues. CDR3 sequence reads: CANSQDIIPSLNNEQFF. For the CDR3, the DNA is TGTGCCAACAGCCAAGATATTATCCCCTCCCTAAACAATGAGCAGTTCTTC.

A note on this clonotype: One end of the junction is discordant with germline, which a read error may explain. The V and J genes are TRBV29-1 and TRBJ2-3, with 7 positions matching TRBD2. From germline, CDR1 is SQVTM and CDR2 ANQGSEA. This CDR3 contains 16 residues. CDR3 sequence (DNA): TGCGGCGTTGACGGGGAAGCGGGAATTTTCGCAGATACACAGTATTTT. It is translated as CGVDGEAGIFADTQYF.

In its sample, this clonotype was seen many times. This chain connects TRBV6-4 to TRBJ1-6; 7 bases agree with TRBD1. CDR3 size: 13 residues. From germline, CDR1 is MRHNA and CDR2 SNTAGT. Trimming removed 10 bases from V and 7 bases from J; junction bases left unmatched: 7. In DNA, the CDR3 is TGTGCCATCCTAGGGGGCACCAATTCACCCCTCCACTTT. Its protein product is CAILGGTNSPLHF.

This clonotype was seen a few times. This may stem from a read error, because a much larger clone lies one nucleotide away. The V gene is TRBV6-1, the J gene TRBJ2-1, with a tentative D call TRBD2 (6 bases). This CDR3 spans 13 amino acids. CDR1 and CDR2 from the germline V gene are MNHNS and SASEGT. V was trimmed by 8 bases and J by 7 bases, leaving 15 bases between them. The CDR3 reads CASALSRGNEQFF. The DNA for the CDR3 is TGTGCCAGCGCCCTATCGCGGGGAAATGAGCAGTTCTTC.

The rearrangement uses TRBV2 and TRBJ2-1; TRBD1 is a possible D gene (5 bases). Trimming took 0 bases from V and 14 from J, leaving 17 bases between them. CDR1 and CDR2 (germline): SNHLY, FYNNEI. CDR3 length: 14 amino acids. The CDR3 protein is CASSEAETGGSKFF. CDR3 coding DNA: TGTGCCAGCAGTGAAGCTGAAACAGGTGGTAGTAAGTTCTTC. Using reference TRBV2 and TRBJ2-1 for the parts outside the CDR3, the full variable domain is EPEVTQTPSHQVTQMGQEVILRCVPISNHLYFYWYRQILGQKVEFLVSFYNNEISEKSEIFDDQFSVERPDGSNFTLKIRSTKLEDSAMYFCASSEAETGGSKFFGPGTRLTVL.

This clonotype occurred many times. The chain employs TRBV6-1 and TRBJ1-2, with TRBD1 identical over 7 bases. The junction had 3 bases not matched to a gene; V was cut back by 2 bases and J by 6 bases. CDR3 length: 13 residues. CDR1 is MNHNS and CDR2 is SASEGT in the germline V gene. The CDR3, as DNA: TGTGCCAGCAGTGAAAGGCAGGGGGATGGCTACACCTTC. The encoded protein is CASSERQGDGYTF.

As concerns this clonotype: This likely comes from a read error, as the CDR3 has no conserved phenylalanine or tryptophan at its end. The gene calls are TRBV5-6 and TRBJ1-6; D gene uncertain. Trimming took off 1 base at V and 6 bases at J, with 5 bases between the two ends. This CDR3 is 13 amino acids long. In germline, CDR1 is SGHDT, CDR2 YYEEEE. In DNA form, the CDR3 reads TGTGCCAGCAGCTTGTACCCTAATTCACCCCTCCACCTT. Its translation: CASSLYPNSPLHL.

With regard to this clonotype: One end of the junction is discordant with germline, which a read error may explain. The chain has TRBV12-3 or TRBV12-4 and TRBJ2-1, with 9 bases aligning to TRBD1. The CDR3 covers 13 residues. CDR3 nucleotide sequence: TGTGCCAGCACCTCACAGGGGGCGAGTGAGCAGTTCTTT. Amino acid sequence: CASTSQGASEQFF.

The chain combines TRBV2 with TRBJ2-2, with 7 bases that match TRBD2. J was trimmed by 7 bases and V by 4 bases; bases with no gene match: 9. CDR1 and CDR2 (germline): SNHLY, FYNNEI. This CDR3 is 15 amino acids long. The CDR3 coding sequence is TGTGCCAGCAGTGGAGGAGAGACTAGCATCGGGGAGCTGTTTTTT. This sequence encodes CASSGGETSIGELFF.

The count of this clonotype is one. Just one base apart from a much larger clone, this may be a read error. The gene calls are TRBV7-3 and TRBJ2-1; 9 nucleotides align to TRBD2. The germline gives CDR1 SGHTA, CDR2 FQGTGA. V lost 4 bases and J lost 12; bases outside the gene matches: 10. This CDR3 spans 14 amino acids. CDR3: CASSSGLAGVWQFF. The CDR3 coding sequence is TGTGCCAGCAGCTCGGGACTAGCCGGGGTCTGGCAGTTCTTC.